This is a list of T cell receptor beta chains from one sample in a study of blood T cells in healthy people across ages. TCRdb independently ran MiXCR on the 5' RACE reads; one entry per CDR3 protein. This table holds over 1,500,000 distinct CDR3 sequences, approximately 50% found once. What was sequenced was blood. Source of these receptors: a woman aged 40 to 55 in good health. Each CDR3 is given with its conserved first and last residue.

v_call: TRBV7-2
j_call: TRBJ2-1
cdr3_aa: CASSMLGQGAYNEQFF

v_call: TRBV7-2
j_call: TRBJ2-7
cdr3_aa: CASSLVAGYEQYF

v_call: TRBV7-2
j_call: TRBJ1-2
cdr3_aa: CASSLDPGRPYGYTF

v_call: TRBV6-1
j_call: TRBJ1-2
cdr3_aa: CALQQENYGYTF

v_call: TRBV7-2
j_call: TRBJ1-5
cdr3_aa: CASSPDGQYNQPQHF

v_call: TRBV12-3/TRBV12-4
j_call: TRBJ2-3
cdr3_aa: CASTPGDADTQYF

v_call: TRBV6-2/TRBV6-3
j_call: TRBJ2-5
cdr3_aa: CASSPLKGLAGGPLETQYF

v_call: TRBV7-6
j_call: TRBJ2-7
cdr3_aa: CASTDGTGSYEQYF

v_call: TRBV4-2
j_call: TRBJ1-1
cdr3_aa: CASSQDGGPAEAFF

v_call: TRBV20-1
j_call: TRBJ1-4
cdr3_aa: CSARNPDGNEKLFF

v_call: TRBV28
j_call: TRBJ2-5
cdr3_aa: CASSLIGEEETQYF

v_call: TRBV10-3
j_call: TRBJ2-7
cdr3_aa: CAISEVGQGLQYF

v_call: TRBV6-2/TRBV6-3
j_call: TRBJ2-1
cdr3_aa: CASSYAQGAYYNEQFF

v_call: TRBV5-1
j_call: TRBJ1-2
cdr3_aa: CAGSAETGFNYGYTF

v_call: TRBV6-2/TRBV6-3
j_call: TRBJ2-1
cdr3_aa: CASSRPGAAGSYNEQFF

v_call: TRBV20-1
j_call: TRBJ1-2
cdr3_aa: CSASDNVGYGYTF

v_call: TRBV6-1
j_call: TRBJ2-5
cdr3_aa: CASSGSQGWETQYF

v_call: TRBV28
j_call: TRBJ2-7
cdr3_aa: CASSFGKDRVPYEQYF

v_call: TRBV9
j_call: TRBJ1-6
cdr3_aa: CASSVPLESTYNSPLHF

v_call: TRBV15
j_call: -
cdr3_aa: CATSRADTIPGQAPHEQYF

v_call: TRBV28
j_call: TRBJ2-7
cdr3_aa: CASSSMTGGNDEQYF

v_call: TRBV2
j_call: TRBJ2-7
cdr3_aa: CASSGGTPVAYEQYF

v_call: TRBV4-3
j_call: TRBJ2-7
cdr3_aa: CASSQELGGREQYF

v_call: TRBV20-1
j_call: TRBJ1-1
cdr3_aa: CSAFRQGWNTEAFF

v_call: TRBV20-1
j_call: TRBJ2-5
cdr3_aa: CSARAFAGALETQYF

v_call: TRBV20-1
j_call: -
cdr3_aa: CSARDLGSGGLYEQYF

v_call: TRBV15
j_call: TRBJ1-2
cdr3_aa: CATSRDWTGGYTF

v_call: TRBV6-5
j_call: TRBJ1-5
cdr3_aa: CASRTTGGQPQHF